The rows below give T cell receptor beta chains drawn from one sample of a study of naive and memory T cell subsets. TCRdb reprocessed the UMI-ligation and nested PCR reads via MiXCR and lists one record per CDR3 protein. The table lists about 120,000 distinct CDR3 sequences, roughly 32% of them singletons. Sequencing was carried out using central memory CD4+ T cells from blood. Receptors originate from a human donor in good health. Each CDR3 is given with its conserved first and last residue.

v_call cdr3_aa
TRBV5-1 CASGSSLGGETQYF
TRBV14 CASRRDSGEAFF
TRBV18 CASSLQGRDTEAFF
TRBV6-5 CASSYSRTDSDEKLFF
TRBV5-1 CASSLTLAGGNNEQFF
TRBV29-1 CSVVPIVRNEQFF
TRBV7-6 CASSMGQGTETQYF
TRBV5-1 CASSLGTGTALNTEAFF
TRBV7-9 CASSWADSNQPQHF
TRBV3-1 CASSQAAGISTDTQYF
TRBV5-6 CASSVVGALNEKLFF
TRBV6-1 CASSIAGGLNTQYF
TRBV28 CASLPPGLAGGKSTDTQYF
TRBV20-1 CSARDGDLIIHEQYF
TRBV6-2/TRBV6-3 CASSYSGGGPYEQYF
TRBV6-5 CASSRQMGSYNSPLHF
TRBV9 CASSIGTGGAEQYF
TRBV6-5 CASSFRGQPQHF
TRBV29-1 CSVAQGTSATEQYF
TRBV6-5 CASSKTGSNQPQHF
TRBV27 CASSFTGNHQPQHF
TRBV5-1 CASSSGTKTDTQYF
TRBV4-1 CASSHPTGGLNYEQFF
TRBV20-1 CSASKLAGGYEQFF
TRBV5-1 CASTNPGGIGELFF
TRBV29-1 CSVGTSGRREQYF
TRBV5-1 CASSLKASGATGELFF
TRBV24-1 CATSPSGNEQFF
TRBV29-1 CSVAPQGDSNNEQFF
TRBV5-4 CASSDNYGYTF
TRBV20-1 CSASSRLYYEQYF
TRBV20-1 CSVLGYNNEQFF
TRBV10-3 CAISDRLAGVRTGELFF
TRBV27 CASSLGTGRQETQYF
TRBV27 CASSTTRDRDETRYF
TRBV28 CASSSPTSGQETQYF
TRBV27 CASRDRVGYEQYF
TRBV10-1 CASTDGTSGNTGELFF
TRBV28 CASSLKWWSRNQPQHF
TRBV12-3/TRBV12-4 CASTRTVTTDTQYF
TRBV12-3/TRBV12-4 CASRRSGVNTEAFF
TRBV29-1 CSVLSRPDIYNEQFF
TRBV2 CATGSPDFYNEQFF
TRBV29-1 CSVDGTGSGEQYF
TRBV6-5 CASSRTSGRKVEQFF
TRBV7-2 CASSPGAGLAGGYEQYF
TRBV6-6 CASSYAGETEQYF
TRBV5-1 CASSFLPSSGSGGTDTQYF
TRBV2 CASSVGQTYQPQHF
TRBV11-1 CASSSRVELHAYNEQFF
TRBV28 CASSFTGASFRTDTQYF
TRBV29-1 CSVVTDTQYF
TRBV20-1 CSARDPRGLQETQYF
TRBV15 CATSRGGAGDEPFF
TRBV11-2 CASSRIAGGGIGTQYF
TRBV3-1 CASSHSRISYEQYF
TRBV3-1 CASSQGTGVSEAFF
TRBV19 CASSPGQLSTEAFF